The 30 T cell receptor beta chains below all came from one sample that was sequenced in a study of cytomegalovirus exposure and HLA in healthy donors. It was with 60 Vbeta and 13 Jbeta primers that the PCR ran. TCRdb keeps only in-frame clones here, not all; method: immunoSEQ multiplex PCR. Its table lists about 210,000 clones. Sample: PBMCs. Receptor source: a woman under 40 in good health and CMV-seropositive.

The genes are TRBV6-5 and TRBJ1-3; D is ambiguous. Germline CDR1 and CDR2: MNHEY and SVGAGI. The CDR3 length is 14 residues. V was shortened by 1 base and J by 4 bases, with 8 bases between the two germline ends. CDR3 region: CASSYLAPGNTIYF. As DNA, the CDR3 is TGTGCCAGCAGTTACTTAGCCCCCGGAAACACCATATATTTT.

The rearrangement joins TRBV5-1 to TRBJ1-2; the match to TRBD1 covers 7 bases. The length of the CDR3 is 16 residues. CDR1 is SGHRS and CDR2 is YFSETQ in the germline V gene. V trimming: 4 bases; J trimming: 2 bases; junction bases outside the gene matches: 11. CDR3 bases: TGCGCCAGCAGCCTGGAGGGGGCCAGGGTAAACTATGGCTACACCTTC. Translation gives CASSLEGARVNYGYTF.

This chain links TRBV5-1 with TRBJ2-7, with 9 bases aligning to TRBD1. J lost 3 bases, V lost 7 bases, and 5 bases had no gene match. The CDR3 consists of 13 residues. Germline V gene sequence: CDR1 SGHRS, CDR2 YFSETQ. The CDR3: CASSTGGVYEQYF. CDR3 coding DNA: TGCGCCAGCTCGACAGGGGGGGTCTACGAGCAGTACTTC. Using reference TRBV5-1 and TRBJ2-7 for the parts outside the CDR3, the full variable domain is KAGVTQTPRYLIKTRGQQVTLSCSPISGHRSVSWYQQTPGQGLQFLFEYFSETQRNKGNFPGRFSGRQFSNSRSEMNVSTLELGDSALYLCASSTGGVYEQYFGPGTRLTVT.

V is TRBV21-1 and J is TRBJ1-2. TRBV21-1 is noted as a pseudogene. This CDR3 spans 14 amino acids. CDR3 bases: TGTGCCAGCATCCACCTGGGAGGGGCAGATGGCTACACCTTC. Residues: CASIHLGGADGYTF.

The chain employs TRBV10-2 and TRBJ1-1; D is possibly TRBD1 (6 bases). The germline V and J ends were trimmed by 0 bases and 6 bases, with 14 bases remaining between them. This CDR3 region has 15 residues. Germline loops: CDR1 WSHSY, CDR2 SAAADI. CDR3 sequence (DNA): TGCGCCAGCAGTGAGTCGTGGGCTGGGGGCGCTGAAGCTTTCTTT. This gives the protein CASSESWAGGAEAFF.

The CDR3 DNA follows: TGTGCCAGCAGCACTGCGCACCCAACAGATACGCAGTATTTT. Translation: CASSTAHPTDTQYF. The gene calls are TRBV5-4 and TRBJ2-3, with D unresolved. This CDR3 comprises 14 residues. Deletions cut 4 bases from V and 3 bases from J, with 12 bases between. Germline V gene lookup returns CDR1 SGHNT and CDR2 YYREEE (reference sequence).

The chain couples TRBV27 to TRBJ2-1; 8 bases agree with TRBD2. Germline CDR1 MNHEY, CDR2 SMNVEV (reference sequence). V lost 6 bases to trimming and J lost 9 bases; unmatched junction nucleotides: 10. This CDR3 comprises 14 residues. Here the CDR3 DNA reads TGTGCCAGCAGGGAACTATTAGCGGGAACTGAGCAGTTCTTC. Residues: CASRELLAGTEQFF.

The genes are TRBV5-1 and TRBJ2-7, with TRBD2 identical over 8 bases. Germline loops: CDR1 SGHRS, CDR2 YFSETQ. Losses at the gene ends were 4 bases for V and 4 bases for J; bases not matched to a gene: 4. The CDR3 length is 13 residues. For the CDR3, the DNA is TGCGCCAGCAGCCCGGGGGGGGAGTACGAGCAGTACTTC. This sequence encodes CASSPGGEYEQYF.

The chain recombines TRBV5-1 with TRBJ1-5, with 7 bases lining up with TRBD1. The CDR3 has 15 residues. Per the germline V gene, CDR1 is SGHRS and CDR2 is YFSETQ. J lost 6 bases, V lost 3 bases, and 9 bases had no gene match. Written as DNA, the CDR3 is TGCGCCAGCAGCTCGGGGGTCCAGGGGGGTCAGCCCCAGCATTTT. Encoded protein: CASSSGVQGGQPQHF.

The chain uses TRBV9 and TRBJ2-2; 7 bases line up with TRBD2. CDR1 is SGDLS, CDR2 YYNGEE, per germline. After removal of 2 bases from V and 2 bases from J, the junction contained 3 bases not matched to a gene. CDR3 length equals 15 residues. This chain's CDR3 is CASSVASGNTGELFF. DNA of the CDR3: TGTGCCAGCAGCGTTGCTAGCGGTAACACCGGGGAGCTGTTTTTT. Based on the CDR3 plus reference TRBV9 and TRBJ2-2, the full variable domain is DSGVTQTPKHLITATGQRVTLRCSPRSGDLSVYWYQQSLDQGLQFLIQYYNGEERAKGNILERFSAQQFPDLHSELNLSSLELGDSALYFCASSVASGNTGELFFGEGSRLTVL.

This chain links TRBV27 with TRBJ2-2; 11 nucleotides align to TRBD2. Trimming took 2 bases from V and 7 from J; bases not matched to a gene: 6. The CDR3 runs 16 residues. The germline V gene has CDR1 MNHEY and CDR2 SMNVEV (reference sequence). The CDR3 nucleotides are TGTGCCAGCAGTTTAATAGCGGGAGGGCCCGGCGGGGAGCTGTTTTTT. The encoded protein is CASSLIAGGPGGELFF.

This chain's CDR3 is CASSESGQGTEAFF. The CDR3 DNA follows: TGCGCCAGCAGTGAGTCGGGACAGGGAACTGAAGCTTTCTTT. J is TRBJ1-1 and V is TRBV10-1, with 9 positions matching TRBD1. Germline CDR1 and CDR2: WNHNN and SYGVQD (reference sequence). This CDR3 is 14 amino acids long. Trimming took 0 bases from V and 5 from J; bases not matched to a gene: 1.

The V and J genes are TRBV2 and TRBJ2-7; 7 nucleotides line up with TRBD1. J gave up 2 bases and V 8 bases, and 3 bases lay outside the gene matches. Germline CDR1 is SNHLY and CDR2 is FYNNEI. The CDR3 loop spans 12 amino acids. The chain's CDR3 is CASRDRAYEQYF. DNA of the CDR3: TGTGCCAGCCGGGACAGAGCCTACGAGCAGTACTTC.

V gene TRBV2 combines with J gene TRBJ1-4; no firm D call. The CDR3 is 11 residues long. Between the trimmed V and J ends, which lost 7 bases and 14 bases, there was a span of 14 bases. Germline V gene lookup returns CDR1 SNHLY and CDR2 FYNNEI. The CDR3, as DNA: TGTGCCAGCATGACTGGGTTATCGCTGTTTTTT. As protein: CASMTGLSLFF.

V is TRBV9 and J is TRBJ1-2; 8 bases fit TRBD1. The CDR3 is 15 amino acids. Germline V CDR1 and CDR2: SGDLS, YYNGEE. The ends lost 3 bases at V and 4 bases at J; junction bases unmatched: 8. The CDR3 protein is CASSAQGAGFYGYTF. CDR3 DNA: TGTGCCAGCAGCGCCCAGGGGGCGGGTTTCTATGGCTACACCTTC.

The chain recombines TRBV7-8 with TRBJ1-1; 10 positions agree with TRBD1. CDR1 is SGHVS, CDR2 FQNEAQ, per germline. J lost 4 bases, V lost 2 bases, and 7 bases had no gene match. This CDR3 has 16 amino acids. CDR3 amino acids: CASSLKMGQGFTEAFF. The CDR3 region has the DNA TGTGCCAGCAGCTTAAAGATGGGACAGGGGTTCACTGAAGCTTTCTTT. Full variable domain (rest looked up from reference TRBV7-8 and TRBJ1-1): GAGVSQSPRYKVAKRGQDVALRCDPISGHVSLFWYQQALGQGPEFLTYFQNEAQLDKSGLPSDRFFAERPEGSVSTLKIQRTQQEDSAVYLCASSLKMGQGFTEAFFGQGTRLTVV.

The chain joins TRBV18 to TRBJ2-3, with 8 bases fitting TRBD2. V was clipped by 1 base and J by 2 bases; unmatched bases: 2. Germline assignment: CDR1 KGHSH and CDR2 LQKENI. The CDR3 contains 15 residues. CDR3 in DNA: TGTGCCAGCTCACCACGTAGCGGGGACACAGATACGCAGTATTTT. It encodes CASSPRSGDTDTQYF. The whole variable domain, remainder taken from reference TRBV18 and TRBJ2-3, is NAGVMQNPRHLVRRRGQEARLRCSPMKGHSHVYWYRQLPEEGLKFMVYLQKENIIDESGMPKERFSAEFPKEGPSILRIQQVVRGDSAAYFCASSPRSGDTDTQYFGPGTRLTVL.

This chain links TRBV6-5 with TRBJ1-5; D gene ambiguous. The V and J ends lost 5 bases and 6 bases respectively, with 8 bases between them. CDR3 length: 12 amino acids. Germline CDR1 is MNHEY and CDR2 is SVGAGI. CDR3 region: CASSHTSQPQHF. In DNA form, the CDR3 reads TGTGCCAGCAGTCACACTAGTCAGCCCCAGCATTTT.

CDR3 amino acids: CASGPSGGAIGELFF. CDR3 DNA sequence: TGTGCTAGTGGACCAAGCGGGGGGGCCATCGGGGAGCTGTTTTTT. V and J are TRBV12-5 and TRBJ2-2, with TRBD2 matching over 10 bases. Trimming took 6 bases from V and 7 from J; bases not matched to a gene: 8. From germline, CDR1 is LGHNT and CDR2 FRNRAP. There are 15 residues in the CDR3.

The CDR3 sequence: CASSGTGNTGELFF. CDR3 DNA sequence: TGCGCCAGCAGCGGGACAGGGAACACCGGGGAGCTGTTTTTT. The chain recombines TRBV5-1 with TRBJ2-2, with 8 bases identical to TRBD1. The junction had 0 bases not matched to a gene; V was cut back by 4 bases and J by 1 base. The V gene's germline CDR1 is SGHRS and CDR2 YFSETQ. CDR3 length: 14 amino acids.

The V call is TRBV6-1, the J call TRBJ1-2; 9 positions match TRBD1. The CDR3 loop spans 15 amino acids. The germline gives CDR1 MNHNS, CDR2 SASEGT. V lost 1 base to trimming and J lost 2 bases; unmatched junction nucleotides: 2. The DNA of the CDR3 is TGTGCCAGCAGTGAAGGGGACAGGGCAAACTATGGCTACACCTTC. Its protein product is CASSEGDRANYGYTF.

The chain uses TRBV10-3 and TRBJ2-2, with D tentatively TRBD1 (6 bases). The CDR3 runs to 14 residues. Trimming pared 8 bases from V and 5 bases from J, leaving 15 bases between. CDR1 ENHRY and CDR2 SYGVKD come from the germline V gene. In DNA, the CDR3 is TGTGCCATCCAGGATACAGGGCGGACCGGGGAGCTGTTTTTT. Its protein product is CAIQDTGRTGELFF.

This rearrangement joins TRBV5-1 to TRBJ2-3; maybe TRBD1 (5 bases). Germline V gives CDR1 SGHRS, CDR2 YFSETQ. Trimming removed 0 bases at V and 2 bases at J, with 7 bases between. The CDR3 consists of 14 residues. Here the CDR3 reads CASSLGGNTDTQYF. The CDR3 region has the DNA TGCGCCAGCAGCTTGGGGGGCAACACAGATACGCAGTATTTT.

The chain recombines TRBV4-3 with TRBJ1-2; D might be TRBD1 (5 bases). CDR1 is LGHNA, CDR2 YSLEER, per germline. V dropped 0 bases and J dropped 4 bases, with 12 bases sitting between them. The CDR3 sequence is 15 residues long. The CDR3 region is CASSQDPDTTYGYTF. CDR3 nucleotides: TGCGCCAGCAGCCAAGATCCGGACACCACCTATGGCTACACCTTC.

The chain is built from TRBV7-6 and TRBJ2-4; TRBD2 matches 11 bases. Germline CDR1 and CDR2: SGHVS and FNYEAQ. The CDR3 length is 16 residues. Trimming cost V 5 bases and J 6 bases; bases outside gene matches: 9. The CDR3 sequence: CASSPEGLAAGNIQYF. CDR3 coding DNA: TGTGCCAGCAGCCCAGAGGGACTAGCGGCCGGAAACATTCAGTACTTC.

The V gene is TRBV10-3, the J gene TRBJ2-3, with no clear D. The CDR3 has 14 amino acids. The V and J ends lost 2 bases and 0 bases respectively, with 6 bases between them. The germline gives CDR1 ENHRY, CDR2 SYGVKD. The CDR3 loop reads CAISEGRSTDTQYF. The CDR3, as DNA: TGTGCCATCAGTGAGGGGCGCAGCACAGATACGCAGTATTTT.

This chain joins TRBV6-6 and TRBJ2-7; the match to TRBD1 covers 7 bases. CDR1 and CDR2 (germline): MNHNY, SVGAGI (reference sequence). This CDR3 has 15 residues. J gave up 0 bases and V 0 bases, and 2 bases lay outside the gene matches. The CDR3 DNA reads as TGTGCCAGCAGTTACTCGACAGGGAGCTCCTACGAGCAGTACTTC. Its protein is CASSYSTGSSYEQYF.

The V call is TRBV7-9, the J call TRBJ1-5; TRBD1 matches 10 bases. The CDR3 spans 15 residues. V trimming: 1 base; J trimming: 7 bases; junction bases outside the gene matches: 4. Germline V gives CDR1 SEHNR, CDR2 FQNEAQ (reference sequence). CDR3 in DNA: TGTGCCAGCAGCTTAGAGGACAGGGGGGACCAGCCCCAGCATTTT. It encodes CASSLEDRGDQPQHF.

The chain links TRBV10-1 to TRBJ1-5; D gene uncertain. Germline V gene data show CDR1 as WNHNN and CDR2 as SYGVQD (reference sequence). Between the trimmed V and J ends, which lost 3 bases and 0 bases, there was a span of 9 bases. The CDR3 consists of 15 residues. The CDR3 reads CASSDGFYSNQPQHF. The DNA of the CDR3 is TGCGCCAGCAGTGACGGGTTCTATAGCAATCAGCCCCAGCATTTT.

The chain combines TRBV14 with TRBJ2-7; TRBD1 matches at 8 bases. This CDR3 contains 16 residues. Germline CDR1 SGHDN, CDR2 FVKESK. The J segment lost 0 bases and the V segment lost 3 bases, leaving 7 bases of the junction unmatched. The chain's CDR3 is CASSQSRQGNSYEQYF. CDR3 DNA sequence: TGTGCCAGCAGCCAGTCCAGACAGGGGAACTCCTACGAGCAGTACTTC.